This TCR beta chain came from a study of blood T cells in healthy people across ages. Whole-study findings and limits: Possibly confounding the expanded clonotype changes was the fact that donor CMV status was unknown. Per million T cells, the diversity of TCR beta decreased roughly linearly as age advanced.

Looked up from germline, CDR1 is SGHRS and CDR2 is YFSETQ. This CDR3 spans 14 amino acids. V dropped 2 bases and J dropped 5 bases, with 11 bases sitting between them. For the second PCR, which ran for 7 to 11 cycles, a sample-barcoded 5' primer and a J-beta primer mix were used. A template-switch adaptor containing 12 random nucleotides labeled each cDNA molecule. Each sample yielded at least 2.5 million CDR3-containing paired-end reads. MiXCR, run by TCRdb on the 5' RACE reads, gives a single entry per CDR3 protein. This repertoire shows roughly 730,000 distinct CDR3 sequences, about 61% found once; its top ten account for roughly 24%. Details on this clonotype: Antigen specificity is unknown.

The sequenced material came from blood. The gene calls are TRBV5-1 and TRBJ2-1, with D uncertain. The receptor's source is a man aged 35 to 55 in good health. This CDR3 is CASSFLTTNNEQFF. CDR3 nucleotides: TGCGCCAGCAGCTTTTTGACAACTAACAATGAGCAGTTCTTC.